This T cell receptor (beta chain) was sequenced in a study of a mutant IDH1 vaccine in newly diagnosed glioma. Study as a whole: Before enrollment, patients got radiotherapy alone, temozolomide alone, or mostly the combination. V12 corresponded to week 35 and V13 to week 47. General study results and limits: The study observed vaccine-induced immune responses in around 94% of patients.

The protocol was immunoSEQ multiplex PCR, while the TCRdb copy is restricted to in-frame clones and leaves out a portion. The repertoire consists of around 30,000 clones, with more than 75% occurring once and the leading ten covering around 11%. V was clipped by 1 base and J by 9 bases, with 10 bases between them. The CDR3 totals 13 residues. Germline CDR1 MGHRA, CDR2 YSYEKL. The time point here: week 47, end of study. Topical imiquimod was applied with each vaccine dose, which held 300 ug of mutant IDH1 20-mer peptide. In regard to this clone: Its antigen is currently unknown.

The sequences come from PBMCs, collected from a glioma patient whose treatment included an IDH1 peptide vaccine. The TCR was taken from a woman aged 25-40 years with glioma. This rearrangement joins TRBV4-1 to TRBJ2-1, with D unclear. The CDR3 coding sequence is TGCGCCAGCAGCCAAGTGCAGTATGGTGAGCAGTTCTTC. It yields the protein CASSQVQYGEQFF.